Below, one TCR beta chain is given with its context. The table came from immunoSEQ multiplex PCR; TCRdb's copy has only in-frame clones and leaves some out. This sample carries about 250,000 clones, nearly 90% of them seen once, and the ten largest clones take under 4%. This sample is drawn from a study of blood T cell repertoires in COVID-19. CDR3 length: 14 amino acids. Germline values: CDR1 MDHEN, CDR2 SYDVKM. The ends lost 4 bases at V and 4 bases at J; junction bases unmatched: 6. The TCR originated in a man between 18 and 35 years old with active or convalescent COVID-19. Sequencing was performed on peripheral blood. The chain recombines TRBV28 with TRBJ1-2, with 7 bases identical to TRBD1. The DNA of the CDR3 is TGTGCCAGCAGTTGGGGGACAGCAAGCTATGGCTACACCTTC. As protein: CASSWGTASYGYTF.